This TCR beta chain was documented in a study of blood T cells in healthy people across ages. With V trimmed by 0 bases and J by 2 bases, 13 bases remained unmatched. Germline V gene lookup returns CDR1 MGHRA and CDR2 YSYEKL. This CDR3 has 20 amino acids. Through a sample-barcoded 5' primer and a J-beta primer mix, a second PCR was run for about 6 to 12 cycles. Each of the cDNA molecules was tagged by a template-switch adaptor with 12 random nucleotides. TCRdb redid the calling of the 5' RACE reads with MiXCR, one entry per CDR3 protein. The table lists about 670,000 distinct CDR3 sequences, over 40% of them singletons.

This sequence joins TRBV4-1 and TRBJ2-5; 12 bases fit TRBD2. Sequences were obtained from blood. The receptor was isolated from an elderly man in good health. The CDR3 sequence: CASSQEEVASGGAGQETQYF. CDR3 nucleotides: TGCGCCAGCAGCCAAGAGGAGGTGGCTAGCGGGGGGGCTGGGCAAGAGACCCAGTACTTC.